This record concerns one T cell receptor beta chain sequence. The data were produced by immunoSEQ multiplex PCR, yet TCRdb's version contains in-frame clones alone and is incomplete. The sample includes around 180,000 clones, roughly 89% of them seen just once. The data belong to a study of blood T cell repertoires in COVID-19. Background on the study: Nucleic acid was either cDNA or gDNA, and it came from T cells, B-cell-depleted T cells, or PBMCs.

J lost 1 base, V lost 4 bases, and 2 bases had no gene match. Looked up from germline, CDR1 is SGHRS and CDR2 is YFSETQ. The CDR3 sequence is 16 residues long. Cohorts were assigned according to the clinical history that participants reported. This clonotype originated in a woman aged 35 to 49 with acute COVID-19. Sequencing was done on a sample of PBMCs or T cells enriched from blood (not recorded which). The V and J genes are TRBV5-1 and TRBJ2-3; the match to TRBD2 covers 14 bases. DNA of the CDR3: TGCGCCAGCAGCGGGGGACTAGCGGGAGGCACAGATACGCAGTATTTT. Translation: CASSGGLAGGTDTQYF.